Following are 18 T cell receptor beta chains from one sample sequenced in a study of cytomegalovirus exposure and HLA in healthy donors. PCR used 60 Vbeta primers and 13 Jbeta primers. Sequencing used immunoSEQ multiplex PCR; TCRdb keeps in-frame clones, though not all of them. The data include approximately 37,000 clones; the top ten clones carry 5.9%. Sequenced input: PBMCs. The receptors were sampled from a human donor in good health.

As for this clone: One end of the junction fails to match germline, which may point to a read error. This chain uses TRBV18 with TRBJ2-7; 10 bases agree with TRBD1. Per germline, CDR1 KGHSH and CDR2 LQKENI. The CDR3 has 16 residues. The CDR3 spells CASAPPRTGGSYEQYF. The DNA for the CDR3 is TGTGCCAGCGCACCACCGAGGACAGGGGGCTCCTACGAGCAGTACTTC.

The chain joins TRBV5-1 to TRBJ2-7, with 10 bases matching TRBD1. With V trimmed by 4 bases and J by 6 bases, 10 bases remained unmatched. The CDR3 consists of 15 residues. Germline V gene lookup returns CDR1 SGHRS and CDR2 YFSETQ. In nucleotides, the CDR3 is TGCGCCAGCAGCCATTCCGGGACAGGGGAGGGCGAGCAGTACTTC. This encodes CASSHSGTGEGEQYF.

The genes are TRBV15 and TRBJ2-5; 7 bases line up with TRBD2. V was clipped by 0 bases and J by 5 bases; unmatched bases: 6. CDR3 size: 15 residues. Germline loops: CDR1 LNHNV, CDR2 YYDKDF (reference sequence). CDR3 in amino acids: CATSRDTTSKETQYF. CDR3 nucleotides: TGTGCCACCAGCAGAGATACGACTAGCAAGGAGACCCAGTACTTC.

The chain combines TRBV5-6 with TRBJ2-7; 12 nucleotides line up with TRBD1. The CDR3 has 16 residues. V lost 4 bases and J lost 4; bases outside the gene matches: 9. Germline CDR1 is SGHDT and CDR2 is YYEEEE. The CDR3 region has the DNA TGTGCCAGCAGCCCCTACCCGGGACAGGGGGCTTACGAGCAGTACTTC. As protein: CASSPYPGQGAYEQYF.

The rearrangement links TRBV18 to TRBJ1-1; no clear D. The V end lost 2 bases, the J end lost 0 bases, and 10 bases lay between the germline ends. The germline V gene encodes CDR1 KGHSH and CDR2 LQKENI. The CDR3 has 15 amino acids. This CDR3 reads CASSPALSLNTEAFF. CDR3 in DNA: TGTGCCAGCTCACCAGCGTTGAGCCTGAACACTGAAGCTTTCTTT.

The chain links TRBV5-1 to TRBJ1-2; 8 nucleotides match TRBD1. With 3 bases clipped from V and 0 bases from J, the junction kept 4 bases outside the gene matches. The CDR3 runs 15 residues. Per germline, CDR1 SGHRS and CDR2 YFSETQ. The CDR3 DNA reads as TGCGCCAGCAGCTCTGGGACAGGAGCTAACTATGGCTACACCTTC. Translating gives CASSSGTGANYGYTF.

The CDR3 DNA reads TGTGCCTGGTCACGACAGGGGACCTCCTACGAGCAGTACTTC. Translated: CAWSRQGTSYEQYF. The chain links TRBV30 to TRBJ2-7; 8 nucleotides agree with TRBD1. V shed 5 bases, J shed 0 bases, and the junction held 6 bases outside the gene matches. This CDR3 is built from 14 residues. In germline, CDR1 is GTSNPN, CDR2 SVGIG (reference sequence).

This chain connects TRBV9 to TRBJ2-2, with 9 bases that match TRBD2. This CDR3 has 17 residues. Losses at the gene ends were 4 bases for V and 1 base for J; bases not matched to a gene: 8. Germline V gives CDR1 SGDLS, CDR2 YYNGEE. The CDR3 coding sequence is TGTGCCAGCAGCCCCCGTAGCGGGGGAATGAACACCGGGGAGCTGTTTTTT. It yields the protein CASSPRSGGMNTGELFF.

CDR3 sequence reads: CASSDRGTEAFF. The CDR3 DNA reads as TGTGCCAGCAGCGATAGGGGGACTGAAGCTTTCTTT. The chain couples TRBV9 to TRBJ1-1, with D perhaps matching TRBD1 (6 bases). The germline V gene has CDR1 SGDLS and CDR2 YYNGEE. V shed 3 bases and J shed 5 bases, with 8 bases lying between them. CDR3 length: 12 amino acids.

The V gene is TRBV5-1, the J gene TRBJ2-5; TRBD1 matches 9 bases. The junction had 4 bases not matched to a gene; V was cut back by 4 bases and J by 3 bases. The CDR3 totals 14 residues. Germline lookup yields CDR1 SGHRS and CDR2 YFSETQ. The CDR3 loop is CASSRDRAEETQYF. The CDR3, as DNA: TGCGCCAGCAGCCGGGACAGGGCGGAAGAGACCCAGTACTTC. The whole variable domain, filled in from reference TRBV5-1 and TRBJ2-5, reads KAGVTQTPRYLIKTRGQQVTLSCSPISGHRSVSWYQQTPGQGLQFLFEYFSETQRNKGNFPGRFSGRQFSNSRSEMNVSTLELGDSALYLCASSRDRAEETQYFGPGTRLLVL.

The genes are TRBV29-1 and TRBJ1-2; 7 positions agree with TRBD1. The V and J ends lost 0 bases and 8 bases, in that order; junction bases with no gene match: 9. The CDR3 is made up of 14 amino acids. CDR1 is SQVTM and CDR2 is ANQGSEA in the germline V gene. DNA of the CDR3: TGCAGCGTTGAAGATCTGGAGGGGGCAGGGGGCTACACCTTC. Translated: CSVEDLEGAGGYTF.

The chain has TRBV6-1 and TRBJ1-1; no clear D gene. The CDR3 has 12 amino acids. Germline V gives CDR1 MNHNS, CDR2 SASEGT. Trimming left V 7 bases short and J 3 bases short, with 9 bases between. The CDR3 protein is CASTRSDTEAFF. The CDR3 DNA follows: TGTGCCAGCACTCGTAGTGACACTGAAGCTTTCTTT.

This chain links TRBV7-3 with TRBJ2-3; 7 bases are a match to TRBD1. The germline V gene encodes CDR1 SGHTA and CDR2 FQGTGA. The V gene end was trimmed by 4 bases and the J gene end by 8 bases; junction bases not matched to a gene: 9. CDR3 size: 14 residues. In nucleotides, the CDR3 is TGTGCCAGCAGCTCCGACAGGGTCGGGGTTACGCAGTATTTT. This gives the protein CASSSDRVGVTQYF.

The chain couples TRBV5-6 to TRBJ2-7; 11 bases map to TRBD1. CDR1 is SGHDT, CDR2 YYEEEE, per germline. V lost 4 bases and J lost 6; bases outside the gene matches: 12. The CDR3 consists of 16 residues. The CDR3 DNA reads as TGTGCCAGCAGCCTTTTAAGTGGACAGGGGGCTTCCGAGCAGTACTTC. Its protein product is CASSLLSGQGASEQYF.

V is TRBV30 and J is TRBJ1-3; 7 nucleotides align to TRBD1. V shed 3 bases, J shed 9 bases, and the junction held 11 bases outside the gene matches. The length of the CDR3 is 14 residues. Germline V gives CDR1 GTSNPN, CDR2 SVGIG (reference sequence). CDR3 DNA sequence: TGTGCCTGGAGCTACGGGGACAGCGGGGGCACCATATATTTT. This encodes CAWSYGDSGGTIYF.

V gene TRBV11-2 combines with J gene TRBJ2-2, with a possible D match to TRBD2 (7 bases). Germline V gene data show CDR1 as SGHAT and CDR2 as FQNNGV. The CDR3 sequence is 16 residues long. V shed 5 bases and J shed 3 bases, with 16 bases lying between them. In nucleotides, the CDR3 is TGTGCCAGCAGCCCTAGGGGGGGACTCGACACCGGGGAGCTGTTTTTT. Its translation is CASSPRGGLDTGELFF.

J is TRBJ1-4 and V is TRBV7-9; 8 bases line up with TRBD1. Germline CDR1 reads SEHNR; CDR2 reads FQNEAQ (reference sequence). After removal of 1 base from V and 8 bases from J, the junction contained 6 bases not matched to a gene. CDR3 size: 15 residues. CDR3 sequence (DNA): TGTGCCAGCAGCTTAGTCGGCAGGGGGCAGGAAAAACTGTTTTTT. Its protein product is CASSLVGRGQEKLFF. The full variable domain, its missing parts supplied by reference TRBV7-9 and TRBJ1-4, is DTGVSQNPRHKITKRGQNVTFRCDPISEHNRLYWYRQTLGQGPEFLTYFQNEAQLEKSRLLSDRFSAERPKGSFSTLEIQRTEQGDSAMYLCASSLVGRGQEKLFFGSGTQLSVL.

CDR3: CASSLVAGGNTEAFF. DNA for the CDR3: TGCGCCAGCAGCTTGGTGGCAGGGGGTAACACTGAAGCTTTCTTT. The rearrangement uses TRBV5-1 and TRBJ1-1, with 7 nucleotides matching TRBD1. The V gene end was trimmed by 0 bases and the J gene end by 2 bases; junction bases not matched to a gene: 4. Germline loops: CDR1 SGHRS, CDR2 YFSETQ. This CDR3 has 15 amino acids. Full variable domain (outside the CDR3, taken from reference TRBV5-1 and TRBJ1-1): KAGVTQTPRYLIKTRGQQVTLSCSPISGHRSVSWYQQTPGQGLQFLFEYFSETQRNKGNFPGRFSGRQFSNSRSEMNVSTLELGDSALYLCASSLVAGGNTEAFFGQGTRLTVV.